Described below is a single T cell receptor beta chain sequence and its context. Its specificity is not known. Every contributor of samples was a Caucasian grown-up residing in Nashville, Tennessee. The data belong to a study of shared clonotypes between healthy human individuals. Study results and limitations: Donors were few, which limited the genetic and exposure-history diversity represented. How much donors shared clonotypes was expected to be affected by sequencing depth.

The sequenced material, unsorted PBMC DNA, was run on ten immunoSEQ deep assay plates. Sequenced by immunoSEQ multiplex PCR; TCRdb stores in-frame clones only, minus some. The data contain about 510,000 clones, around 79% of them singletons. The V end lost 0 bases, the J end lost 0 bases, and 12 bases lay between the germline ends. The CDR3 extends over 17 amino acids. Germline-derived CDR1 and CDR2 are KGHSY and FQNENV. The TCR sequence derives from a woman between 35 and 50 years old in good health. Some clones in this sample may be carry-over from other donors' samples. The rearrangement joins TRBV16 to TRBJ1-5; D unresolved. Sequences were obtained from PBMCs. The CDR3 region is CASSQSVGPFSNQPQHF. The CDR3 DNA sequence: TGTGCCAGCAGCCAATCGGTTGGGCCGTTTAGCAATCAGCCCCAGCATTTT.